Below are 14 T cell receptor beta chains sequenced from a single sample in a study of OX40 agonist ivuxolimab in advanced cancers. Some clones are missing from TCRdb's copy, which holds only in-frame ones; the method was immunoSEQ multiplex PCR. The repertoire holds more than 20,000 clones, with 73% as singletons. The sample consisted of CD4+ or CD8+ T cells sorted from blood, taken in a trial of the OX40 agonist ivuxolimab. These receptors were obtained from an adult with an advanced solid tumor such as melanoma, head and neck, liver or kidney cancer.

The chain recombines TRBV4-2 with TRBJ1-1; weak D call: TRBD1 (5 bases). V dropped 4 bases and J dropped 1 base, with 16 bases sitting between them. CDR1 and CDR2 (germline): LGHNA, YNFKEQ. The CDR3 is made up of 16 amino acids. CDR3 nucleotides: TGTGCCAGCAGCCCCCCGGCAGGGATAAGGAACACTGAAGCTTTCTTT. Residues: CASSPPAGIRNTEAFF.

As regards this clone: Sequence at one end of the junction differs from germline and may be a read error. This sequence joins TRBV30 and TRBJ1-2; 7 bases are shared with TRBD1. This CDR3 has 11 amino acids. CDR1 and CDR2 from the germline V gene are GTSNPN and SVGIG (reference sequence). The CDR3 coding sequence is TGTGCCTGGATCGAGGGGGCTCCCTTAGTCTTC. Translation: CAWIEGAPLVF.

The V call is TRBV9, the J call TRBJ2-3; TRBD2 aligns across 11 bases. V was pared by 3 bases and J by 4 bases, with 7 bases of the junction left unmatched. CDR3 length: 16 amino acids. Germline V CDR1 and CDR2: SGDLS, YYNGEE. The chain's CDR3 is CASSATSGVTSDTQYF. As DNA, the CDR3 is TGTGCCAGCAGCGCGACTAGCGGGGTTACCTCAGATACGCAGTATTTT.

The rearrangement links TRBV18 to TRBJ2-1, with D perhaps given as TRBD1 or TRBD2 (5 bases each). The germline V and J ends were trimmed by 3 bases and 0 bases, with 12 bases remaining between them. The CDR3 length is 16 residues. Germline loops: CDR1 KGHSH, CDR2 LQKENI. This CDR3 reads CASSPEGPFSYNEQFF. The CDR3 coding sequence is TGTGCCAGCTCACCTGAGGGACCCTTCTCCTACAATGAGCAGTTCTTC.

This clone was recorded a few times. The chain joins TRBV9 to TRBJ2-7; perhaps TRBD1 as D (6 bases). Per the germline V gene, CDR1 is SGDLS and CDR2 is YYNGEE. The CDR3 has 14 amino acids. V lost 3 bases, J lost 7 bases, and 17 bases lay in between. CDR3 protein: CASSAGQSPREQYF. The CDR3 DNA is TGTGCCAGCAGCGCCGGACAGAGCCCCCGGGAGCAGTACTTC.

This clone has just one count. The genes are TRBV9 and TRBJ2-1, with D perhaps matching TRBD1 (6 bases). Looked up from germline, CDR1 is SGDLS and CDR2 is YYNGEE. The CDR3 length is 14 residues. The V gene lost 0 bases and the J gene lost 8 bases, with 12 bases spanning the gap. The CDR3 DNA is TGTGCCAGCAGCGTAGGGGACACCAAAGATGAGCAGTTCTTC. Residues: CASSVGDTKDEQFF.

The chain employs TRBV7-9 and TRBJ1-1; D gene ambiguous. Germline V gene sequence: CDR1 SEHNR, CDR2 FQNEAQ (reference sequence). V gave up 6 bases and J gave up 1 base, with 12 bases separating them. The CDR3 length is 14 residues. The CDR3 spells CASRSDGPNTEAFF. CDR3 DNA sequence: TGTGCCAGCAGATCCGACGGACCGAACACTGAAGCTTTCTTT.

The V and J genes are TRBV27 and TRBJ1-5; D is undetermined. Looked up from germline, CDR1 is MNHEY and CDR2 is SMNVEV (reference sequence). This CDR3 spans 13 amino acids. V shed 3 bases and J shed 4 bases, with 7 bases lying between them. The CDR3 bases are TGTGCCAGCAGTTTGTCCGGGAATCAGCCCCAGCATTTT. Encoded protein: CASSLSGNQPQHF.

The rearrangement uses TRBV6-5 and TRBJ1-1; no clear D gene. Trimming took off 6 bases at V and 4 bases at J, with 12 bases between the two ends. This CDR3 has 13 residues. Germline V gene sequence: CDR1 MNHEY, CDR2 SVGAGI. CDR3 residues: CASRVGASTEAFF. The CDR3 DNA follows: TGTGCCAGCAGAGTGGGAGCGTCCACTGAAGCTTTCTTT.

The chain uses TRBV11-2 and TRBJ2-2; D call uncertain. There are 12 residues in the CDR3. Trimming took 6 bases from V and 3 from J, leaving 5 bases between them. CDR1 SGHAT and CDR2 FQNNGV come from the germline V gene. CDR3 in DNA: TGTGCCAGCAGAACAGACACCGGGGAGCTGTTTTTT. Amino acid sequence: CASRTDTGELFF.

The chain joins TRBV28 to TRBJ2-7, with D tentatively TRBD2 (5 bases). This CDR3 contains 14 residues. Trimming pared 2 bases from V and 4 bases from J, leaving 12 bases between. In germline, CDR1 is MDHEN, CDR2 SYDVKM. CDR3 protein: CASSLRGVNYEQYF. The CDR3 DNA reads as TGTGCCAGCAGTTTACGGGGAGTGAATTACGAGCAGTACTTC. Complete variable domain (other parts from reference TRBV28 and TRBJ2-7): DVKVTQSSRYLVKRTGEKVFLECVQDMDHENMFWYRQDPGLGLRLIYFSYDVKMKEKGDIPEGYSVSREKKERFSLILESASTNQTSMYLCASSLRGVNYEQYFGPGTRLTVT.

This chain uses TRBV23-1 with TRBJ2-1; no reliable D call. TRBV23-1 is assigned to the ORF class and has an uncertain function. CDR3 size: 12 residues. Between the trimmed V and J ends, which lost 7 bases and 9 bases, there was a span of 13 bases. The CDR3 sequence is CASTLTRFEQFF. DNA for the CDR3: TGCGCCAGCACCCTGACAAGGTTTGAGCAGTTCTTC.

CDR3 amino acids: CASSGGDNEQFF. In DNA, the CDR3 is TGTGCCAGCAGCGGCGGGGACAATGAGCAGTTCTTC. The chain couples TRBV5-4 to TRBJ2-1, with D possibly being TRBD2 (6 bases). The V gene lost 4 bases and the J gene lost 5 bases, with 7 bases spanning the gap. Per the germline V gene, CDR1 is SGHNT and CDR2 is YYREEE (reference sequence). The CDR3 is made up of 12 amino acids.

This clone was detected only once. CDR3 sequence (DNA): TGTGCCAGCAGCTTTGGAGGGGCGATCTATGGCTACACCTTC. It codes for CASSFGGAIYGYTF. The chain couples TRBV7-9 to TRBJ1-2, with D tentatively TRBD1 (5 bases). V lost 3 bases and J 4 bases, leaving 12 bases between the germline ends. The CDR3 contains 14 residues. Germline V gene sequence: CDR1 SEHNR, CDR2 FQNEAQ (reference sequence).